These 15 T cell receptor beta chains came from one sample sequenced in a study of T cell responses to AZD1222 COVID-19 vaccine. The table came from immunoSEQ multiplex PCR; TCRdb's copy has only in-frame clones and leaves some out. The sample includes about 86,000 clones, roughly nine tenths seen only once; the top ten take 5.3%. Sequences were derived from peripheral blood, sampled 28 days after the second AZD1222 dose. Every receptor here comes from an adult who received the AZD1222 COVID-19 vaccine.

The V and J genes are TRBV7-2 and TRBJ1-1, with D possibly matching TRBD1 (5 bases). Germline V lookup: CDR1 SGHTA, CDR2 FQGNSA. CDR3 length: 13 amino acids. Between the trimmed V and J ends, which lost 1 base and 5 bases, there was a span of 8 bases. In nucleotides, the CDR3 is TGTGCCAGCAGCTTAGTTCCAGGGACTGAAGCTTTCTTT. This encodes CASSLVPGTEAFF.

This clone was seen only a few times. The rearrangement joins TRBV7-9 to TRBJ1-1; D not resolved. The CDR3 sequence is 11 residues long. V gave up 3 bases and J gave up 3 bases, with 2 bases separating them. Germline loops: CDR1 SEHNR, CDR2 FQNEAQ (reference sequence). CDR3 bases: TGTGCCAGCAGCTTTGACACTGAAGCTTTCTTT. Translating it yields CASSFDTEAFF.

The V and J genes are TRBV11-2 and TRBJ2-1; 7 nucleotides line up with TRBD2. This CDR3 region has 17 residues. The germline V gene has CDR1 SGHAT and CDR2 FQNNGV. V lost 0 bases and J lost 6; bases outside the gene matches: 11. The chain's CDR3 is CASSLDTSVRYINEQFF. The CDR3 nucleotides read TGTGCCAGCAGCTTAGATACTAGCGTGAGGTACATCAATGAGCAGTTCTTC.

This rearrangement joins TRBV19 to TRBJ1-1; a possible D gene is TRBD1 (5 bases). The CDR3 runs to 14 residues. Germline V gene data show CDR1 as LNHDA and CDR2 as SQIVND (reference sequence). The V end lost 9 bases, the J end lost 5 bases, and 19 bases lay between the germline ends. CDR3: CASRGAGRGTEAFF. As DNA, the CDR3 is TGTGCCAGCCGCGGGGCGGGGCGGGGAACTGAAGCTTTCTTT.

The V and J genes are TRBV6-5 and TRBJ1-2; a possible D gene is TRBD1 (6 bases). Trimming removed 0 bases at V and 7 bases at J, with 9 bases between. The CDR3 is 13 amino acids. Germline V gene data show CDR1 as MNHEY and CDR2 as SVGAGI. CDR3 sequence: CASSYSGGSGYTF. The CDR3 bases are TGTGCCAGCAGTTACTCAGGGGGTTCTGGCTACACCTTC.

The chain has TRBV28 and TRBJ1-2, with unresolved D. CDR1 and CDR2 (germline): MDHEN, SYDVKM. The CDR3 is made up of 13 amino acids. Trimming left V 5 bases short and J 1 base short, with 8 bases between. This chain's CDR3 is CASSPQDNYGYTF. CDR3 nucleotide sequence: TGTGCCAGCAGTCCGCAAGATAACTATGGCTACACCTTC.

This chain joins TRBV5-4 and TRBJ2-3, with 10 bases that match TRBD2. Germline V lookup: CDR1 SGHNT, CDR2 YYREEE (reference sequence). CDR3 size: 17 residues. The V gene end was trimmed by 1 base and the J gene end by 8 bases; junction bases not matched to a gene: 13. CDR3 amino acids: CASSLPGLADHRGTQYF. CDR3 nucleotides: TGTGCCAGCAGCTTGCCAGGACTAGCGGACCACAGAGGTACGCAGTATTTT.

The CDR3 spells CASSSGGARAIETQYF. The CDR3, as DNA: TGTGCCAGCAGCTCGGGGGGTGCCAGAGCAATAGAGACCCAGTACTTC. The V gene is TRBV5-4, the J gene TRBJ2-5; 7 bases fit TRBD2. After removal of 3 bases from V and 4 bases from J, the junction contained 12 bases not matched to a gene. The germline V gene encodes CDR1 SGHNT and CDR2 YYREEE (reference sequence). The CDR3 extends over 16 amino acids.

A single count supports this clone. This sequence joins TRBV4-1 and TRBJ2-3; D is uncertain. The CDR3 contains 16 residues. The germline gives CDR1 MGHRA, CDR2 YSYEKL. V lost 4 bases and J lost 3, with 17 bases in between. CDR3 sequence (DNA): TGCGCCAGCAGCCCCACCCTAACTAAACATACAGATACGCAGTATTTT. It specifies CASSPTLTKHTDTQYF.

This clone was seen once. The rearrangement joins TRBV21-1 to TRBJ1-4; the DNA was not compared with TRBD1, the D call given in the table. TRBV21-1 is given as a pseudogene. This CDR3 is 17 amino acids long. CDR3 protein: CASTYPGQADSNEKLFF. As DNA, the CDR3 is TGTGCCAGCACCTATCCGGGACAGGCGGACAGTAATGAAAAACTGTTTTTT.

This rearrangement joins TRBV7-9 to TRBJ2-7; D is perhaps TRBD1 (5 bases). The CDR3 is 14 amino acids. With 1 base removed from V and 0 bases from J, the gap between germline ends came to 7 bases. The germline V gene has CDR1 SEHNR and CDR2 FQNEAQ (reference sequence). The CDR3 protein is CASSLEDNSYEQYF. The CDR3 coding sequence is TGTGCCAGCAGCTTAGAGGACAACTCCTACGAGCAGTACTTC.

As DNA, the CDR3 is TGTGCCAGTAGCCTGGTGGTGCAAGGGGAGACCCAGTACTTC. This encodes CASSLVVQGETQYF. The genes are TRBV19 and TRBJ2-5; D is uncertain. CDR1 and CDR2 (germline): LNHDA, SQIVND (reference sequence). Trimming removed 6 bases at V and 5 bases at J, with 16 bases between. CDR3 length equals 14 residues.

The chain employs TRBV6-4 and TRBJ2-3; no clear D. Deletions cut 0 bases from V and 2 bases from J, with 6 bases between. Germline values: CDR1 MRHNA, CDR2 SNTAGT. This CDR3 comprises 14 residues. CDR3 sequence (DNA): TGTGCCAGCAGTGACTCACAGTCCACAGATACGCAGTATTTT. This encodes CASSDSQSTDTQYF.

The chain couples TRBV3-1 (or the pseudogene TRBV3-2) to TRBJ2-7; TRBD2 matches at 11 bases. V gave up 5 bases and J gave up 4 bases; unmatched junction bases: 7. From germline, CDR1 is LGHDT and CDR2 YNNKEL (reference sequence). This CDR3 is built from 15 residues. The CDR3 sequence is CASSGVAGGLYEQYV. The CDR3 nucleotides are TGTGCCAGCAGCGGCGTAGCGGGGGGGCTATACGAGCAGTACGTC.

V and J are TRBV6-4 and TRBJ2-2; no clear D. Trimming cost V 0 bases and J 4 bases, with 12 bases left between them. CDR1 and CDR2 from the germline V gene are MRHNA and SNTAGT. The CDR3 extends over 16 amino acids. The DNA of the CDR3 is TGTGCCAGCAGTGACTCATTCAATAGGTTCACCGGGGAGCTGTTTTTT. It encodes CASSDSFNRFTGELFF.